The 31 T cell receptor beta chains below were found in one sample sequenced in a study of T cell responses to AZD1222 COVID-19 vaccine. The data were produced by immunoSEQ multiplex PCR, yet TCRdb's version contains in-frame clones alone and is incomplete. The sample yields some 120,000 clones, less than 90% seen once. The source was peripheral blood, collected on day 0 of AZD1222 vaccination. All receptors derive from an adult in good health.

This clone was found once. This chain links TRBV9 with TRBJ2-7; 9 nucleotides agree with TRBD2. The CDR3 loop spans 17 amino acids. The ends lost 0 bases at V and 2 bases at J; junction bases unmatched: 9. Germline assignment: CDR1 SGDLS and CDR2 YYNGEE. CDR3 sequence (DNA): TGTGCCAGCAGCGTAGAGGGGGGAGCGGGAGGCACCTACGAGCAGTACTTC. The encoded protein is CASSVEGGAGGTYEQYF.

The chain uses TRBV19 and TRBJ2-1, with TRBD2 matching 13 bases. This CDR3 comprises 18 residues. CDR1 is LNHDA, CDR2 SQIVND, per germline (reference sequence). V lost 6 bases and J lost 12; bases outside the gene matches: 20. The CDR3 nucleotides read TGTGCCAGTAGCCCTAATCGGGACCGAAGGACTAGCGGGAGAGGGCAGTTCTTC. The encoded protein is CASSPNRDRRTSGRGQFF. Full variable domain (rest looked up from reference TRBV19 and TRBJ2-1): DGGITQSPKYLFRKEGQNVTLSCEQNLNHDAMYWYRQDPGQGLRLIYYSQIVNDFQKGDIAEGYSVSREKKESFPLTVTSAQKNPTAFYLCASSPNRDRRTSGRGQFFGPGTRLTVL.

The V and J genes are TRBV19 and TRBJ2-1, with TRBD2 as a possible D gene (6 bases). Per the germline V gene, CDR1 is LNHDA and CDR2 is SQIVND (reference sequence). The CDR3 covers 16 residues. V lost 4 bases and J 0 bases, leaving 13 bases between the germline ends. The CDR3 loop is CASSNPSTSSYNEQFF. The CDR3 DNA reads as TGTGCCAGTAGTAACCCATCGACTAGCTCCTACAATGAGCAGTTCTTC.

The chain has TRBV23-1 and TRBJ1-4; D is ambiguous. TRBV23-1 is an ORF; its function is uncertain. The CDR3 totals 18 residues. Trimming shortened V by 0 bases and J by 6 bases, and 20 bases separated the two germline ends. The CDR3 region has the DNA TGCGCCAGCAGTCAATCCGGCCATCGGGTGCTACGGGATGAAAAACTGTTTTTT. Residues: CASSQSGHRVLRDEKLFF.

V usage is TRBV27 and J usage is TRBJ2-1; 10 positions agree with TRBD2. The CDR3 totals 20 residues. V shed 4 bases and J 6 bases; nucleotides not matched to a gene: 21. The germline V gene has CDR1 MNHEY and CDR2 SMNVEV (reference sequence). CDR3 amino acids: CASSSFVRYLLAGDRNEQFF. The CDR3 DNA reads as TGTGCCAGCAGTTCCTTTGTTCGTTACCTCCTAGCGGGAGATCGCAATGAGCAGTTCTTC.

The V gene is TRBV7-2, the J gene TRBJ1-4, with D possibly matching TRBD1 (6 bases). This CDR3 spans 14 amino acids. Germline V gene lookup returns CDR1 SGHTA and CDR2 FQGNSA. V was trimmed by 5 bases and J by 8 bases, leaving 15 bases between them. The CDR3 sequence: CASSPAGTQEKLFF. Here the CDR3 DNA reads TGTGCCAGCAGCCCCGCCGGGACACAGGAAAAACTGTTTTTT.

The chain has TRBV11-2 and TRBJ1-1; D unresolved. Trimming took off 4 bases at V and 2 bases at J, with 14 bases between the two ends. The germline CDR1 and CDR2 sequences are SGHAT and FQNNGV. The CDR3 extends over 15 amino acids. The CDR3 bases are TGTGCCAGCAGCTCCCTAAGAGGGATTAACACTGAAGCTTTCTTT. This encodes CASSSLRGINTEAFF.

The chain combines TRBV19 with TRBJ1-2; D gene uncertain. V lost 4 bases, J lost 2 bases, and 11 bases lay in between. This CDR3 contains 14 residues. Germline-derived CDR1 and CDR2 are LNHDA and SQIVND (reference sequence). The CDR3 sequence is CASSKMDANYGYTF. CDR3 sequence (DNA): TGTGCCAGTAGTAAAATGGACGCCAACTATGGCTACACCTTC. The full variable domain, completed using reference TRBV19 and TRBJ1-2, is DGGITQSPKYLFRKEGQNVTLSCEQNLNHDAMYWYRQDPGQGLRLIYYSQIVNDFQKGDIAEGYSVSREKKESFPLTVTSAQKNPTAFYLCASSKMDANYGYTFGSGTRLTVV.

The J gene is TRBJ1-1, the V gene TRBV25-1; D is ambiguous. The CDR3 is 13 amino acids. V lost 3 bases, J lost 3 bases, and 8 bases lay in between. Germline V CDR1 and CDR2: MGHDK, SYGVNS. The CDR3 loop is CASSESRYTEAFF. In DNA form, the CDR3 reads TGTGCCAGCAGTGAGTCGCGGTACACTGAAGCTTTCTTT.

J is TRBJ1-2 and V is TRBV28; D is perhaps TRBD1 (6 bases). This CDR3 is built from 14 residues. Trimming shortened V by 10 bases and J by 4 bases, and 19 bases separated the two germline ends. Germline V gene data show CDR1 as MDHEN and CDR2 as SYDVKM. The CDR3 nucleotides read TGTGCCACCCCATCAATACAGGGAACCTATGGCTACACCTTC. Its protein is CATPSIQGTYGYTF.

V is TRBV28 and J is TRBJ2-2; 7 nucleotides match TRBD2. The CDR3 runs 15 residues. Germline CDR1 and CDR2: MDHEN and SYDVKM. In DNA form, the CDR3 reads TGTGCATCATTCGGGGGAGGGGTACACACCGGGGAGCTGTTTTTT. It yields the protein CASFGGGVHTGELFF. The whole variable domain, filled in from reference TRBV28 and TRBJ2-2, reads DVKVTQSSRYLVKRTGEKVFLECVQDMDHENMFWYRQDPGLGLRLIYFSYDVKMKEKGDIPEGYSVSREKKERFSLILESASTNQTSMYLCASFGGGVHTGELFFGEGSRLTVL.

The chain recombines TRBV2 with TRBJ2-3; TRBD2 agrees at 9 bases. The germline gives CDR1 SNHLY, CDR2 FYNNEI. The CDR3 contains 15 residues. Losses at the gene ends were 10 bases for V and 3 bases for J; bases not matched to a gene: 11. This CDR3 is CATTWRGGGTDTQYF. In nucleotides, the CDR3 is TGTGCCACCACCTGGCGGGGGGGTGGTACAGATACGCAGTATTTT.

This clone was counted once. The chain couples TRBV4-2 to TRBJ1-5; unclear D gene. This CDR3 has 13 residues. Trimming shortened V by 0 bases and J by 6 bases, and 6 bases separated the two germline ends. Germline assignment: CDR1 LGHNA and CDR2 YNFKEQ. The CDR3 reads CASSQELTQPQHF. The CDR3 DNA reads TGTGCCAGCAGCCAAGAATTAACTCAGCCCCAGCATTTT.

This rearrangement joins TRBV9 to TRBJ1-6; D gene uncertain. Germline V gene sequence: CDR1 SGDLS, CDR2 YYNGEE. CDR3 length: 14 amino acids. Between the trimmed V and J ends, which lost 0 bases and 7 bases, there was a span of 8 bases. CDR3 coding DNA: TGTGCCAGCAGCGTAGAAGCGGGGAATTCACCCCTCCACTTT. It is translated as CASSVEAGNSPLHF. The full variable domain, rest sourced from reference TRBV9 and TRBJ1-6, is DSGVTQTPKHLITATGQRVTLRCSPRSGDLSVYWYQQSLDQGLQFLIQYYNGEERAKGNILERFSAQQFPDLHSELNLSSLELGDSALYFCASSVEAGNSPLHFGNGTRLTVT.

The rearrangement uses TRBV4-2 and TRBJ1-2; no reliable D call. The V gene's germline CDR1 is LGHNA and CDR2 YNFKEQ. The CDR3 sequence is 15 residues long. V was cut by 0 bases and J by 1 base, with 9 bases left in between. The CDR3 bases are TGTGCCAGCAGCCAAGATAGGACGATTAACTATGGCTACACCTTC. As protein: CASSQDRTINYGYTF.

The rearrangement joins TRBV6-5 to TRBJ1-4; TRBD1 aligns across 7 bases. The germline gives CDR1 MNHEY, CDR2 SVGAGI. The CDR3 contains 15 residues. With V trimmed by 6 bases and J by 5 bases, 9 bases remained unmatched. The CDR3 DNA reads TGTGCCAGCAGACCCCCGGGACAGTCAAATGAAAAACTGTTTTTT. It translates to CASRPPGQSNEKLFF.

This chain joins TRBV10-3 and TRBJ2-3; D gene uncertain. Between the trimmed V and J ends, which lost 0 bases and 3 bases, there was a span of 4 bases. This CDR3 comprises 13 residues. Germline V gene sequence: CDR1 ENHRY, CDR2 SYGVKD. CDR3 coding DNA: TGTGCCATCAGTGAGTCTGCGACAGATACGCAGTATTTT. As protein: CAISESATDTQYF.

The V and J genes are TRBV4-1 and TRBJ1-1; unclear D gene. The CDR3 totals 15 residues. Germline-derived CDR1 and CDR2 are MGHRA and YSYEKL. The V and J ends lost 4 bases and 0 bases respectively, with 12 bases between them. The CDR3 loop reads CASSPDGFMNTEAFF. The CDR3 nucleotides are TGCGCCAGCAGCCCAGACGGGTTCATGAACACTGAAGCTTTCTTT.

The V gene is TRBV19, the J gene TRBJ2-7; maybe TRBD2 (7 bases). The CDR3 covers 15 residues. V was shortened by 8 bases and J by 3 bases, with 20 bases between the two germline ends. Germline CDR1 and CDR2: LNHDA and SQIVND (reference sequence). CDR3: CASSGGSGGHYEQYF. DNA for the CDR3: TGTGCCAGTTCTGGGGGCTCGGGAGGACACTACGAGCAGTACTTC.

The chain recombines TRBV27 with TRBJ2-3; TRBD1 agrees at 12 bases. Germline CDR1 is MNHEY and CDR2 is SMNVEV (reference sequence). J was trimmed by 5 bases and V by 5 bases; bases with no gene match: 8. The CDR3 has 16 amino acids. The CDR3 loop reads CASSPLGTGGVDTQYF. In DNA form, the CDR3 reads TGTGCCAGCAGTCCGCTCGGGACAGGGGGCGTAGATACGCAGTATTTT.

The chain recombines TRBV6-5 with TRBJ2-1; D might be TRBD2 (5 bases). Germline V gives CDR1 MNHEY, CDR2 SVGAGI. V shed 7 bases and J shed 10 bases, with 17 bases lying between them. The CDR3 has 13 residues. The CDR3 coding sequence is TGTGCCAGCACCGTACTCCACGGGGAAGAGCAGTTCTTC. This translates into CASTVLHGEEQFF.

This clone appeared a few times. The CDR3 nucleotides are TGTGCCAGCAGCCCGCTGGCGGGAGGAAACGAGCAGTACTTC. Its protein is CASSPLAGGNEQYF. The chain joins TRBV3-1 (or the pseudogene TRBV3-2) to TRBJ2-7; 8 bases fit TRBD2. Germline-derived CDR1 and CDR2 are LGHDT and YNNKEL (reference sequence). This CDR3 spans 14 amino acids. V shed 4 bases and J 5 bases; nucleotides not matched to a gene: 7.

The chain links TRBV28 to TRBJ2-1; D remains ambiguous. Germline V lookup: CDR1 MDHEN, CDR2 SYDVKM. The CDR3 has 14 residues. With 8 bases removed from V and 0 bases from J, the gap between germline ends came to 11 bases. The CDR3: CASGARSSYNEQFF. The CDR3 bases are TGTGCCAGCGGAGCGAGAAGCTCCTACAATGAGCAGTTCTTC.

The chain employs TRBV5-1 and TRBJ2-1; the D is unclear. The germline CDR1 and CDR2 sequences are SGHRS and YFSETQ. The CDR3 runs 15 residues. V was shortened by 4 bases and J by 6 bases, with 17 bases between the two germline ends. The CDR3: CASSDPAWSRNEQFF. CDR3 bases: TGCGCCAGCAGCGACCCCGCTTGGTCACGCAATGAGCAGTTCTTC.

This clone has only one observation. The chain employs TRBV18 and TRBJ1-5; unclear D gene. The germline V gene has CDR1 KGHSH and CDR2 LQKENI. V gave up 6 bases and J gave up 1 base, with 13 bases separating them. The CDR3 spans 15 residues. The CDR3 sequence: CASSLIDVSNQPQHF. The CDR3 nucleotides read TGTGCCAGCTCCCTAATCGACGTGAGCAATCAGCCCCAGCATTTT.

V gene TRBV6-5 combines with J gene TRBJ2-2, with D unclear. Per germline, CDR1 MNHEY and CDR2 SVGAGI. CDR3 length equals 13 residues. Trimming took off 6 bases at V and 4 bases at J, with 9 bases between the two ends. This CDR3 reads CASSARATGELFF. The CDR3, as DNA: TGTGCCAGCAGCGCTCGGGCCACCGGGGAGCTGTTTTTT.

The CDR3 nucleotides are TGTGCCACCAGTGATGACCGGGACAAGAATCAGCCCCAGCATTTT. Encoded protein: CATSDDRDKNQPQHF. This chain links TRBV24-1 with TRBJ1-5, with a weak D call TRBD1 (6 bases). The ends were cut back, 3 bases at V and 4 bases at J, with 12 bases in the middle. This CDR3 contains 15 residues. In germline, CDR1 is KGHDR, CDR2 SFDVKD.

This clone was picked up one time. The rearrangement links TRBV5-6 to TRBJ1-5; no clear D gene. This CDR3 comprises 13 residues. Germline V gene lookup returns CDR1 SGHDT and CDR2 YYEEEE. Trimming took off 4 bases at V and 7 bases at J, with 12 bases between the two ends. The CDR3 spells CASSPGGVQPQHF. The CDR3 DNA is TGTGCCAGCAGCCCTGGTGGGGTGCAGCCCCAGCATTTT.

The chain has TRBV27 and TRBJ2-7; tentatively, D is TRBD1 (6 bases). CDR3 length: 13 residues. CDR1 and CDR2 from the germline V gene are MNHEY and SMNVEV (reference sequence). The V and J ends lost 5 bases and 4 bases respectively, with 12 bases between them. CDR3 sequence reads: CASSKGHLYEQYF. The CDR3 nucleotides read TGTGCCAGCAGTAAGGGACACCTATACGAGCAGTACTTC.

The rearrangement links TRBV27 to TRBJ1-4, with TRBD1 as a possible D gene (6 bases). Germline V CDR1 and CDR2: MNHEY, SMNVEV (reference sequence). The CDR3 loop spans 14 amino acids. The ends were cut back, 5 bases at V and 8 bases at J, with 15 bases in the middle. CDR3 DNA sequence: TGTGCCAGCAGTCGCCGGGACATAGGAGAAAAACTGTTTTTT. Its translation is CASSRRDIGEKLFF. The full variable domain, completed using reference TRBV27 and TRBJ1-4, is EAQVTQNPRYLITVTGKKLTVTCSQNMNHEYMSWYRQDPGLGLRQIYYSMNVEVTDKGDVPEGYKVSRKEKRNFPLILESPSPNQTSLYFCASSRRDIGEKLFFGSGTQLSVL.

This sequence joins TRBV27 and TRBJ1-5; 7 nucleotides agree with TRBD1. Germline CDR1 and CDR2: MNHEY and SMNVEV (reference sequence). The CDR3 totals 17 residues. V shed 6 bases and J 5 bases; nucleotides not matched to a gene: 16. The CDR3 DNA follows: TGTGCCAGCAGCCCAATCAGACCGACAGGGAGGCATCAGCCCCAGCATTTT. Protein sequence: CASSPIRPTGRHQPQHF.